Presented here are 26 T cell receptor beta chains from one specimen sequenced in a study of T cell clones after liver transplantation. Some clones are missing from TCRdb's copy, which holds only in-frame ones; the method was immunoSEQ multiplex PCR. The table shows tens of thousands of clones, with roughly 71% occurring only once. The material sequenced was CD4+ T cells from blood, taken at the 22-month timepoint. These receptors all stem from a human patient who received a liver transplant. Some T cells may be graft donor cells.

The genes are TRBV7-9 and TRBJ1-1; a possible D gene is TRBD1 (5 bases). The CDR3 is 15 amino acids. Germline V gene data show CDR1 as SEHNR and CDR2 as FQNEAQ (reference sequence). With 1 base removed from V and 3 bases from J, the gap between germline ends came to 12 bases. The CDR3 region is CASSLGGRGDTEAFF. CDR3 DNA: TGTGCCAGCAGCTTAGGCGGGCGGGGGGACACTGAAGCTTTCTTT. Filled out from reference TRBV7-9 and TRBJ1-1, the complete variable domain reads DTGVSQNPRHKITKRGQNVTFRCDPISEHNRLYWYRQTLGQGPEFLTYFQNEAQLEKSRLLSDRFSAERPKGSFSTLEIQRTEQGDSAMYLCASSLGGRGDTEAFFGQGTRLTVV.

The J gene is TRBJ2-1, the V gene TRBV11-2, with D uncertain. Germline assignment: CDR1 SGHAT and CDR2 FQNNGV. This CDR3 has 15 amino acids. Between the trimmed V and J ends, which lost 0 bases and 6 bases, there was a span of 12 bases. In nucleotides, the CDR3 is TGTGCCAGCAGCTTAGAGTCTAGAAGGACCAATGAGCAGTTCTTC. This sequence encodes CASSLESRRTNEQFF.

The CDR3 DNA reads TGTGCCAGCAGTTACTCCGGGGGGGCCGGGGATACGCAGTATTTT. This codes for CASSYSGGAGDTQYF. The V and J genes are TRBV6-5 and TRBJ2-3, with TRBD2 matching 8 bases. The CDR3 totals 15 residues. The germline V gene encodes CDR1 MNHEY and CDR2 SVGAGI. The trim removed 0 bases at V and 6 bases at J, leaving 5 bases unmatched.

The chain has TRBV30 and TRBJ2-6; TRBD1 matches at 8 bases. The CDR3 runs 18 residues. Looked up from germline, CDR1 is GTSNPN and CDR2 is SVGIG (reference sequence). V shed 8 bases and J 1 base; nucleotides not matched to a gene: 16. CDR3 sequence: CALGHPGQATSGANVLTF. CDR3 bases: TGTGCCCTGGGTCATCCGGGACAGGCGACGTCTGGGGCCAACGTCCTGACTTTC.

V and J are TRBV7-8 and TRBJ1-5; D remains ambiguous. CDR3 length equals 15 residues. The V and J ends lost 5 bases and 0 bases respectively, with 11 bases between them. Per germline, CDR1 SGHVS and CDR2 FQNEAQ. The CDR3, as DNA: TGTGCCAGCAGCGCAGCGGAGTATAGCAATCAGCCCCAGCATTTT. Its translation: CASSAAEYSNQPQHF.

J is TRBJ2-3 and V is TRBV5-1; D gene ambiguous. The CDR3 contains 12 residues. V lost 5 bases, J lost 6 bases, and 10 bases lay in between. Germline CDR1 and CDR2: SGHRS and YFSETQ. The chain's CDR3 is CASRELVDTQYF. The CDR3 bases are TGCGCCAGCAGGGAATTGGTCGATACGCAGTATTTT.

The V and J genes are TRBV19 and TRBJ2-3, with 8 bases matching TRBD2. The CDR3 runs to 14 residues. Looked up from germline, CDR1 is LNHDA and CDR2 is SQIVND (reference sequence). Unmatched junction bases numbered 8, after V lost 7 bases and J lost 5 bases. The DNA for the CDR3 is TGTGCCAGTACCACCGGGGGGGCTCTAGATACGCAGTATTTT. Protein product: CASTTGGALDTQYF.

The chain's CDR3 is CASSLAGTGELFF. The CDR3, as DNA: TGCGCCAGCAGCTTGGCGGGCACCGGGGAGCTGTTTTTT. The chain employs TRBV5-1 and TRBJ2-2; D is unclear. The V end lost 0 bases, the J end lost 4 bases, and 4 bases lay between the germline ends. CDR1 is SGHRS, CDR2 YFSETQ, per germline. The CDR3 has 13 residues.

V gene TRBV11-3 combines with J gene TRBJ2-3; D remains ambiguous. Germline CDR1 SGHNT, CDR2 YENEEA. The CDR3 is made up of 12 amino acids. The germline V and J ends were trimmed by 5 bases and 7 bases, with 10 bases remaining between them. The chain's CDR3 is CASSPDRYTQYF. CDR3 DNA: TGTGCCAGCAGCCCGGATAGGTATACGCAGTATTTT.

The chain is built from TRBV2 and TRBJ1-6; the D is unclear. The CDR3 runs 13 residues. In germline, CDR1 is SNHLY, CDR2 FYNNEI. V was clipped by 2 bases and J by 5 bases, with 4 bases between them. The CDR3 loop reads CASSEQDNSPLHF. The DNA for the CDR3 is TGTGCCAGCAGTGAACAGGATAATTCACCCCTCCACTTT.

The CDR3 loop is CASSEQEINQPQHF. In DNA, the CDR3 is TGTGCCAGCAGTGAGCAGGAGATCAATCAGCCCCAGCATTTT. V usage is TRBV2 and J usage is TRBJ1-5; D gene ambiguous. Between the trimmed V and J ends, which lost 3 bases and 3 bases, there was a span of 9 bases. The CDR3 is made up of 14 amino acids. Germline V gene data show CDR1 as SNHLY and CDR2 as FYNNEI.

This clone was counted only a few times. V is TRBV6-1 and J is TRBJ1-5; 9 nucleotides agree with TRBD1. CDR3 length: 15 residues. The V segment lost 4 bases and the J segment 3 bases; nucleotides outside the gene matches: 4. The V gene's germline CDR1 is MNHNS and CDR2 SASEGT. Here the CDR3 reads CASSGGTGINQPQHF. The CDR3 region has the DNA TGTGCCAGCAGTGGCGGGACAGGGATCAATCAGCCCCAGCATTTT.

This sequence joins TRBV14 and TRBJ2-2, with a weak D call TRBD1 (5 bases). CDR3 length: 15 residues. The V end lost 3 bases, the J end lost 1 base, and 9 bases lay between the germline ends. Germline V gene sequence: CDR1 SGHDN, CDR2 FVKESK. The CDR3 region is CASSQATGNTGELFF. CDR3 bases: TGTGCCAGCAGCCAGGCTACAGGGAACACCGGGGAGCTGTTTTTT. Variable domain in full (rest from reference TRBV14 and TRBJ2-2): EAGVTQFPSHSVIEKGQTVTLRCDPISGHDNLYWYRRVMGKEIKFLLHFVKESKQDESGMPNNRFLAERTGGTYSTLKVQPAELEDSGVYFCASSQATGNTGELFFGEGSRLTVL.

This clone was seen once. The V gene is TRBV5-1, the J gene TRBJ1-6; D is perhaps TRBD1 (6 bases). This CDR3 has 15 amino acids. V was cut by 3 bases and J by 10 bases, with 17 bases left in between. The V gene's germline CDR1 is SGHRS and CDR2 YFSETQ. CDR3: CASSSTEGGGSPLHF. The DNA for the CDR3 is TGCGCCAGCAGCTCTACTGAAGGAGGGGGGTCACCCCTCCACTTT.

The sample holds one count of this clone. The CDR3 spells CASSFTPYEQYF. The CDR3 DNA reads TGTGCCAGCAGCTTCACCCCCTACGAGCAGTACTTC. J is TRBJ2-7 and V is TRBV6-6; no definite D call. Trimming left V 6 bases short and J 2 bases short, with 8 bases between. The germline gives CDR1 MNHNY, CDR2 SVGAGI (reference sequence). The CDR3 runs to 12 residues.

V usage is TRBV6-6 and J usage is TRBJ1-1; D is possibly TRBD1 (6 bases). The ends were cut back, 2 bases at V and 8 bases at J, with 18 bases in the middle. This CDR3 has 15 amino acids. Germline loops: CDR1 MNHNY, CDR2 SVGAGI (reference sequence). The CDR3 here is CASSYEGETRAEAFF. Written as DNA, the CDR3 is TGTGCCAGCAGTTACGAGGGGGAAACGCGGGCCGAAGCTTTCTTT.

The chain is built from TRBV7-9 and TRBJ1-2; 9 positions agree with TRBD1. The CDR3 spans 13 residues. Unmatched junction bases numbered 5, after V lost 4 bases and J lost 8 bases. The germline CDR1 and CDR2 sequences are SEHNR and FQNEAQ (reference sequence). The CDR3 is CASSSGQGRGYTF. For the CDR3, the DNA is TGTGCCAGCAGCTCGGGACAGGGAAGGGGCTACACCTTC.

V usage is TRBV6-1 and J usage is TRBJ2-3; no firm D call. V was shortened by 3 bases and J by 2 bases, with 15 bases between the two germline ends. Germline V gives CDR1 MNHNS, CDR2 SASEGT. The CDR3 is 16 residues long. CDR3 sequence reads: CASSEQGLISTDTQYF. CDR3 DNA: TGTGCCAGCAGTGAGCAAGGGCTGATTTCCACAGATACGCAGTATTTT.

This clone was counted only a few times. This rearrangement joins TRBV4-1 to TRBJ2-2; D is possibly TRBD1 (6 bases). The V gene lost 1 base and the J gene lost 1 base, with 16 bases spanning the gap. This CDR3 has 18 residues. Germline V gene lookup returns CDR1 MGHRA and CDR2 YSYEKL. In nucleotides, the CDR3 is TGCGCCAGCAGCCAAGTGGGATCGGGCAGGGGGAACACCGGGGAGCTGTTTTTT. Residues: CASSQVGSGRGNTGELFF.

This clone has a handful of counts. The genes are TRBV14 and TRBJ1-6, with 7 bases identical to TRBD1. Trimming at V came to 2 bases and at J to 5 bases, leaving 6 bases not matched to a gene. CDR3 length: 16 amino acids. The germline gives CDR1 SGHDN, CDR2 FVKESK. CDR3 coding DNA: TGTGCCAGCAGCCAACAGGACAGGCGGCATAATTCACCCCTCCACTTT. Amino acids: CASSQQDRRHNSPLHF.

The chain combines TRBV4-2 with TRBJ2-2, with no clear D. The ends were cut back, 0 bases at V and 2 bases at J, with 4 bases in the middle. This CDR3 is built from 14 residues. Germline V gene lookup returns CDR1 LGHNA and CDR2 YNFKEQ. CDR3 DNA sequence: TGTGCCAGCAGCCAAGACTTCAACACCGGGGAGCTGTTTTTT. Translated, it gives CASSQDFNTGELFF.

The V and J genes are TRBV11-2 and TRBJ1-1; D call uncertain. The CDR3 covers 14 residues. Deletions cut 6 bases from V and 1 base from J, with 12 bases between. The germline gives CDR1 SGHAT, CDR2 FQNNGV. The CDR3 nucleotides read TGTGCCAGCAGGGAAGGGTATCGGAACACTGAAGCTTTCTTT. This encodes CASREGYRNTEAFF.

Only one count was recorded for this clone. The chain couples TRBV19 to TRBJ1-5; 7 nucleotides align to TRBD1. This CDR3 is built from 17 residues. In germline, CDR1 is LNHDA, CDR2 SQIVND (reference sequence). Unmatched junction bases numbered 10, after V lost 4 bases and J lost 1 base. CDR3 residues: CASSTPNRGASNQPQHF. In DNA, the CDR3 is TGTGCCAGTAGTACTCCCAACAGGGGCGCCAGCAATCAGCCCCAGCATTTT.

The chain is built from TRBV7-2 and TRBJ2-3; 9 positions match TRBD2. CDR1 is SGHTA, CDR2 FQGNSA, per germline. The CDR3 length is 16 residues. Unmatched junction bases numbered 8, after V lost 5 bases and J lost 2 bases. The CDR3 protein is CASSPTLAGSTDTQYF. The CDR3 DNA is TGTGCCAGCAGCCCGACCCTAGCGGGGTCCACAGATACGCAGTATTTT.

The chain's CDR3 is CASSVGSDRGGHIQYF. The CDR3, as DNA: TGTGCCAGCAGCGTAGGGAGCGACAGGGGGGGACACATTCAGTACTTC. This chain joins TRBV9 and TRBJ2-4, with 9 bases lining up with TRBD1. With 0 bases clipped from V and 8 bases from J, the junction kept 9 bases outside the gene matches. Germline assignment: CDR1 SGDLS and CDR2 YYNGEE. The CDR3 totals 16 residues.

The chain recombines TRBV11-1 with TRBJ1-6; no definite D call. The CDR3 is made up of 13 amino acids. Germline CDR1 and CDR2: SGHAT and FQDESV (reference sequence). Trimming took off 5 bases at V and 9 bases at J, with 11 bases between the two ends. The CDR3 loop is CASSLEMSSPLHF. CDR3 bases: TGTGCCAGCAGCCTTGAGATGAGTTCACCCCTCCACTTT.